This passage covers 3 T cell receptor beta chains from one sample sequenced in a study of shared T cell receptors in the human thymus. TCRdb's table, derived via immunoSEQ multiplex PCR, lists solely in-frame clones and lacks some. The sample records 700,000 or so clones, around 85% being singletons. This sample was also put to use in a study of human thymus T cells.

Sample: thymocytes. The receptors originated from a girl in the first two years of life with a congenital heart defect.

This chain joins TRBV10-3 and TRBJ2-3; possible D gene TRBD2, 5 bases. The CDR3 length is 14 residues. V lost 8 bases, J lost 4 bases, and 16 bases lay in between. Germline-derived CDR1 and CDR2 are ENHRY and SYGVKD. The CDR3 here is CAIDGSGIPDTQYF. The CDR3 DNA sequence: TGTGCCATCGACGGGTCCGGGATACCAGATACGCAGTATTTT.

CDR3 region: CAGLPDRGREDHAGYTF. The CDR3, as DNA: TGTGCCGGACTACCGGACAGGGGGCGCGAAGATCATGCTGGCTACACCTTC. The chain joins TRBV7-4 to TRBJ1-2, with TRBD1 matching over 11 bases. Germline V gene lookup returns CDR1 SGHVT and CDR2 SQSDAQ. The CDR3 is 17 residues long. The J segment lost 7 bases and the V segment lost 11 bases, leaving 21 bases of the junction unmatched. Supplemented by reference TRBV7-4 and TRBJ1-2, the full variable domain reads GAGVSQSPRYKVAKRGRDVALRCDSISGHVTLYWYRQTLGQGSEVLTYSQSDAQRDKSGRPSGRFSAERPERSVSTLKIQRTEQGDSAVYLCAGLPDRGREDHAGYTFGSGTRLTVV.

V is TRBV4-1 and J is TRBJ1-4, with D perhaps TRBD1 (6 bases). Trimming pared 4 bases from V and 0 bases from J, leaving 12 bases between. Germline V gene sequence: CDR1 MGHRA, CDR2 YSYEKL. The CDR3 totals 16 residues. The CDR3 region is CASSPRQVATNEKLFF. In DNA, the CDR3 is TGCGCCAGCAGCCCCCGACAGGTTGCAACTAATGAAAAACTGTTTTTT.